This is a list of T cell receptor beta chains from one sample in a study of T cell clonotyping in hematopoietic cell transplantation. The method was immunoSEQ multiplex PCR; TCRdb's version includes in-frame clones alone and lacks a portion of them. The repertoire consists of about 29,000 clones, with more than 60% occurring once and the leading ten covering 6% to 8%. The sample in question was peripheral blood mononuclear cells, obtained before stem cell transplant. The receptors originated from a woman in her 30s with chronic myeloid leukemia. Some clones in this sample may be carry-over from other donors' samples. Each CDR3 is given with its conserved first and last residue. D genes are given only for firm matches. The size of a clone is reported for some rows only, either as once, few or many, or as a class for expanded clones.

NA | TRBJ2-5 | TRBV5-1 | NA | CASSQLTTEETQYF | TGCGCCAGCAGCCAACTAACCACCGAAGAGACCCAGTACTTC
NA | TRBJ1-1 | TRBV29-1 | TRBD1 | CSVDLAGQGRSTEAFF | TGCAGCGTTGACCTCGCCGGACAGGGGAGGAGCACTGAAGCTTTCTTT
NA | TRBJ1-2 | TRBV19 | NA | CASSTPPVTGYTF | TGTGCCAGTAGTACACCGCCGGTGACCGGCTACACCTTC
NA | TRBJ1-1 | TRBV6-5 | NA | CASSGVPGSILPFF | TGTGCCAGCAGTGGAGTACCGGGGTCCATTCTGCCTTTCTTT
NA | TRBJ1-1 | TRBV6-5 | TRBD1 | CASSLAGGAGTEAFF | TGTGCCAGCAGCCTAGCAGGGGGCGCGGGGACTGAAGCTTTCTTT
NA | TRBJ1-2 | TRBV6-5 | TRBD1 | CASSQRDRANYGYTF | TGTGCCAGCAGTCAACGGGACAGGGCCAACTATGGCTACACCTTC
few | TRBJ1-5 | TRBV6-6 | NA | CASSYSGGYQPQHF | TGTGCCAGCAGTTACTCAGGGGGTTATCAGCCCCAGCATTTT
NA | TRBJ1-6 | TRBV5-1 | TRBD1 | CASRPTTGPDGSYNSPLHF | TGCGCCAGCAGGCCTACGACAGGGCCGGATGGTTCCTATAATTCACCCCTCCACTTT
NA | TRBJ2-5 | TRBV27 | NA | CASRGYRDETQYF | TGTGCCAGCAGAGGTTACAGGGATGAGACCCAGTACTTC
NA | TRBJ1-1 | TRBV7-2 | NA | CASSSQDRNTEAFF | TGTGCCAGCAGCTCCCAAGACAGGAACACTGAAGCTTTCTTT
NA | TRBJ1-3 | TRBV4-1 | TRBD1 | CASSRVSSRQGVSGNTIYF | TGCGCCAGCAGCCGGGTCTCATCTCGACAGGGAGTATCTGGAAACACCATATATTTT
NA | TRBJ2-3 | TRBV5-1 | TRBD2 | CASSLVAGLDTQYF | TGCGCCAGCAGCTTAGTAGCGGGGTTAGATACGCAGTATTTT
NA | TRBJ1-4 | TRBV4-1 | NA | CASSQEVGSEKLFF | TGCGCCAGCAGCCAAGAGGTCGGTAGCGAAAAACTGTTTTTT
NA | TRBJ1-2 | TRBV6-5 | NA | CASSTQGLGYTF | TGTGCCAGCAGTACACAGGGATTGGGCTACACCTTC
NA | TRBJ2-7 | TRBV9 | NA | CASSPRTVSYEQYF | TGTGCCAGCAGCCCCCGGACTGTCTCCTACGAGCAGTACTTC
few | TRBJ1-1 | TRBV6-1 | TRBD1 | CASSEVWTGFF | TGTGCCAGCAGTGAAGTATGGACAGGGTTCTTT
NA | TRBJ1-6 | TRBV6-6 | NA | CASSSSRSYNSPLHF | TGTGCCAGCAGTTCCTCTCGATCCTATAATTCACCCCTCCACTTT
once | TRBJ1-2 | TRBV28 | TRBD1 | CASTWDRYNGYTF | TGTGCCAGCACCTGGGACAGGTACAATGGCTACACCTTC
NA | TRBJ2-1 | TRBV30 | TRBD2 | CAWTPGLAGYNEQFF | TGTGCCTGGACCCCGGGGCTAGCGGGATACAATGAGCAGTTCTTC
NA | TRBJ1-6 | TRBV30 | NA | CAFTVRSNSPLHF | TGTGCCTTCACGGTCAGGTCTAATTCACCCCTCCACTTT
NA | TRBJ2-1 | TRBV30 | TRBD2 | CAWTPGRSNEQFF | TGTGCCTGGACCCCCGGGAGGAGCAATGAGCAGTTCTTC
NA | TRBJ2-1 | TRBV6-4 | NA | CASRQQGGNEQFF | TGTGCCAGCAGACAACAGGGGGGGAATGAGCAGTTCTTC
few | TRBJ1-2 | TRBV4-1 | TRBD1 | CASSQGQGASGYTF | TGCGCCAGCAGCCAAGGACAGGGGGCATCAGGCTACACCTTC
few | TRBJ1-2 | TRBV2 | NA | CASSATQGRYGYTF | TGTGCCAGCAGTGCGACCCAGGGGAGGTATGGCTACACCTTC
NA | TRBJ1-1 | TRBV7-9 | NA | CASSRNTEAFF | TGTGCCAGCAGCCGCAACACTGAAGCTTTCTTT
NA | TRBJ1-2 | TRBV4-3 | NA | CASSQGSVRGNGYTF | TGCGCCAGCAGCCAAGGGTCAGTACGAGGAAATGGCTACACCTTC
NA | TRBJ2-7 | TRBV7-9 | TRBD1 | CASQSGTGAYEQYF | TGTGCCAGCCAGTCAGGGACAGGAGCCTACGAGCAGTACTTC